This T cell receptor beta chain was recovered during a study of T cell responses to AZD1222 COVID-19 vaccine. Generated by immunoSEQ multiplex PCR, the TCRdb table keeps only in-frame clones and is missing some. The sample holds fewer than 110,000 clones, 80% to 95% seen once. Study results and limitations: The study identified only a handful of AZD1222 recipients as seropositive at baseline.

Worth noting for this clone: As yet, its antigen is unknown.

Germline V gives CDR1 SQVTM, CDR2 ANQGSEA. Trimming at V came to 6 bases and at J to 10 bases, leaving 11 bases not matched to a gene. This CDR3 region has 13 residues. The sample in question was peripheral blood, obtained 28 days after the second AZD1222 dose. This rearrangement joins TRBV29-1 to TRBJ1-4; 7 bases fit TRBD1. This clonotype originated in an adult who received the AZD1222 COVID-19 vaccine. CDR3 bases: TGCAGCGTCCTACACGACAGGGCAGGAAAACTGTTTTTT. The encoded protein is CSVLHDRAGKLFF.